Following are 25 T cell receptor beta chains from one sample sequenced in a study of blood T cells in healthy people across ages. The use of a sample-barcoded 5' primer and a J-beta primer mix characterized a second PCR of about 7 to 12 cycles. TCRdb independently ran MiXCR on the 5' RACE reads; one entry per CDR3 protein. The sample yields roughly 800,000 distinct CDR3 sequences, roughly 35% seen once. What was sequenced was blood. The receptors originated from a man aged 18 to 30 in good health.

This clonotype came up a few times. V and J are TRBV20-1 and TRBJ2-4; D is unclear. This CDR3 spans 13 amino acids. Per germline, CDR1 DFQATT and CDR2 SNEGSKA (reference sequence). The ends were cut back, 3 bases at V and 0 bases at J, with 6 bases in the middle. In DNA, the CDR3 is TGCAGTGCTAGGAATATAGCCAAAAACATTCAGTACTTC. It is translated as CSARNIAKNIQYF.

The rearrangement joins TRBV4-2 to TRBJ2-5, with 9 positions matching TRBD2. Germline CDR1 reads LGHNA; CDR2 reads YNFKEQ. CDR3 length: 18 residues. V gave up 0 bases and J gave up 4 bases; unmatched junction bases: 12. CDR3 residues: CASSQDLAGGPDSETQYF. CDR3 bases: TGTGCCAGCAGCCAAGATTTGGCGGGGGGGCCTGACTCAGAGACCCAGTACTTC.

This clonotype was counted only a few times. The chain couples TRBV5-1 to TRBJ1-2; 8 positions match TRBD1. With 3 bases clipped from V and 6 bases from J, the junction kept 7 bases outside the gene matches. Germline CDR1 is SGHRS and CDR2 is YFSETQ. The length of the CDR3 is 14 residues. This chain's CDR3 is CASSSTGELNGYTF. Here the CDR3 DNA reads TGCGCCAGCAGCTCGACAGGGGAATTGAATGGCTACACCTTC. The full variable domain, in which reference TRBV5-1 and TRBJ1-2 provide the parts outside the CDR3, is KAGVTQTPRYLIKTRGQQVTLSCSPISGHRSVSWYQQTPGQGLQFLFEYFSETQRNKGNFPGRFSGRQFSNSRSEMNVSTLELGDSALYLCASSSTGELNGYTFGSGTRLTVV.

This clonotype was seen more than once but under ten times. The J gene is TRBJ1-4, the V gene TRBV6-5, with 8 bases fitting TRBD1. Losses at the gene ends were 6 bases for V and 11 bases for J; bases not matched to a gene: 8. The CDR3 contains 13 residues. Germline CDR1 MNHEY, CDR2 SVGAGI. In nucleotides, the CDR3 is TGTGCCAGCAGAACGGGGGGGGACAGGAAACTGTTTTTT. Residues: CASRTGGDRKLFF.

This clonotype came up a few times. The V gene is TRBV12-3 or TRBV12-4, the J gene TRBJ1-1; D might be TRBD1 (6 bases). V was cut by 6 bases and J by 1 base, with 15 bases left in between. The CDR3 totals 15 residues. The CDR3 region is CASRPGGAANTEAFF. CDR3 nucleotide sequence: TGTGCCAGCAGGCCCGGGGGGGCGGCGAACACTGAAGCTTTCTTT.

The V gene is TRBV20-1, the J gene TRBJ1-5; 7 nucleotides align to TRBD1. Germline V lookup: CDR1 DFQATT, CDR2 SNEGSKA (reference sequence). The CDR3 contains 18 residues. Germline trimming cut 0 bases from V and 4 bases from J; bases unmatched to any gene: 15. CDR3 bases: TGCAGTGCTAGAGATGGGGGCGGGACAGTGGGGATGAATCAGCCCCAGCATTTT. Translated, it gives CSARDGGGTVGMNQPQHF.

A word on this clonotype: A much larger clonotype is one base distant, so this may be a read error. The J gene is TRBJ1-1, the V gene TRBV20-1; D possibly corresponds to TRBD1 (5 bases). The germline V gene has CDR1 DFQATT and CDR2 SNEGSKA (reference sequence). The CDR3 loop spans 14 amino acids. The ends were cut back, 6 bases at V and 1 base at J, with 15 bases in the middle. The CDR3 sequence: CSAEQVAGNTEAFF. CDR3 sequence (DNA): TGCAGTGCGGAACAGGTGGCGGGGAACACTGAAGCTTTCTTT.

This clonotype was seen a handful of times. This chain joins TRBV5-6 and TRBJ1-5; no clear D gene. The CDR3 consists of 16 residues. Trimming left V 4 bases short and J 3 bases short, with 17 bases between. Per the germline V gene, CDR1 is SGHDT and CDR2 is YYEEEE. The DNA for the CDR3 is TGTGCCAGCAGCCATTGGGGAGGGTCAATCAATCAGCCCCAGCATTTT. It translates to CASSHWGGSINQPQHF.

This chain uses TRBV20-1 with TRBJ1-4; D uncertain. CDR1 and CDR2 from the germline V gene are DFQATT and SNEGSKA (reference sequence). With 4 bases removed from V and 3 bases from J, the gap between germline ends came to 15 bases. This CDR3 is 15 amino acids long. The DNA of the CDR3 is TGCAGTGCTACGAACCCCGCAGAGTCTAATGAAAAACTGTTTTTT. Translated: CSATNPAESNEKLFF.

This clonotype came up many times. The CDR3 reads CASSLGGRNQPQHF. The CDR3 DNA follows: TGTGCCAGCAGTTTAGGTGGCAGGAATCAGCCCCAGCATTTT. The chain uses TRBV12-3 or TRBV12-4 and TRBJ1-5; D gene unclear. Trimming removed 1 base from V and 4 bases from J, with 8 bases in between. The CDR3 runs to 14 residues.

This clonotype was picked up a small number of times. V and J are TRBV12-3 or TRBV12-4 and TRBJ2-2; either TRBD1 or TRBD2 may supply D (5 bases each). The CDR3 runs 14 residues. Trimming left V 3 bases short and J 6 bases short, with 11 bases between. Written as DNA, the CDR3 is TGTGCCAGCAGTTTTAGAGGGGACCCCGGGGAGCTGTTTTTT. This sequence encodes CASSFRGDPGELFF.

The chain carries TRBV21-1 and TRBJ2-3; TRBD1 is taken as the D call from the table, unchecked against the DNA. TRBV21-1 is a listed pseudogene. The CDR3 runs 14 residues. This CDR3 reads CASSRRDSTGTQYF. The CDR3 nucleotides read TGTGCCAGCAGCAGGCGGGACAGCACAGGTACGCAGTATTTT.

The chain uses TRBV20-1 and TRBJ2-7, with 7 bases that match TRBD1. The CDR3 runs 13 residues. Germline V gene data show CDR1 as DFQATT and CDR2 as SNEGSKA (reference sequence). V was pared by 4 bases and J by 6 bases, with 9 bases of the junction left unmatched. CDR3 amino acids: CSATGTDLSEQYF. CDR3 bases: TGCAGTGCTACCGGGACAGACCTCTCCGAGCAGTACTTC.

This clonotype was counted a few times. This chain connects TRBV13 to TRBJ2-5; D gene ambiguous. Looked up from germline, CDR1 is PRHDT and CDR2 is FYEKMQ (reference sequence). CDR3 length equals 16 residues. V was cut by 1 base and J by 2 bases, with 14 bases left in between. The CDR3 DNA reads TGTGCCAGCAGCTTAGATGGGGAAGGAGTACAAGAGACCCAGTACTTC. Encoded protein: CASSLDGEGVQETQYF.

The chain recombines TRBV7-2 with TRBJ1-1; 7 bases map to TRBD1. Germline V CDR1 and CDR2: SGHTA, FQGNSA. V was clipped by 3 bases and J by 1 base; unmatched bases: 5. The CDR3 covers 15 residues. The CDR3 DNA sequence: TGTGCCAGCAGCTTTCGCGGGACAGCGAACACTGAAGCTTTCTTT. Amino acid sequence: CASSFRGTANTEAFF.

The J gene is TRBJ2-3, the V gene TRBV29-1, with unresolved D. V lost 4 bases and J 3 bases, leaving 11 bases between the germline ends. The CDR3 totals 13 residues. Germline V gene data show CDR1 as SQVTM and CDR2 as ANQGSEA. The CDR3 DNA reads TGCAGCGTTGGGGCCCCTCTGACAGATACGCAGTATTTT. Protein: CSVGAPLTDTQYF.

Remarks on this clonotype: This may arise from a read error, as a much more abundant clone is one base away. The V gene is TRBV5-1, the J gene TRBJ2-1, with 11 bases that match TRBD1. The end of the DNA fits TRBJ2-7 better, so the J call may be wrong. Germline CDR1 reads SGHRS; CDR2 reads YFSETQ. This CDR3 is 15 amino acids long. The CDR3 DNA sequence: TGCGCCAGCAGCGAAGGGGACAGGGGGGACAATGAGCAGTACTTC. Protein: CASSEGDRGDNEQYF.

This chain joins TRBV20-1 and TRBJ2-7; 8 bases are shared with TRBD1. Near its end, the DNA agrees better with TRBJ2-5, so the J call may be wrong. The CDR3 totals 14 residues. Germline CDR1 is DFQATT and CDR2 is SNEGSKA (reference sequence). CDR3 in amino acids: CSANDRGRVETQYF. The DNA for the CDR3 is TGCAGTGCAAACGACAGGGGTCGGGTCGAGACCCAGTACTTC.

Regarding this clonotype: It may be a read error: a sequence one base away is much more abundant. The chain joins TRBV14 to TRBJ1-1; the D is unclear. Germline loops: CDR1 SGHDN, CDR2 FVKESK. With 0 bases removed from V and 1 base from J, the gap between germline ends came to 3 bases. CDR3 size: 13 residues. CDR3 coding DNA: TGTGCCAGCAGCCAAGACTGGAACACTGAAGCTTTCTTT. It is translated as CASSQDWNTEAFF.

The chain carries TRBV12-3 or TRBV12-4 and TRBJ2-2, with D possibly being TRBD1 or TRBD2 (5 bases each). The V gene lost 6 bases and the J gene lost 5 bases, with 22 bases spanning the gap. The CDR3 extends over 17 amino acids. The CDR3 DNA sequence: TGTGCCAGCAGGGGAGACACCGGGACGCAGGTTACCGGGGAGCTGTTTTTT. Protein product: CASRGDTGTQVTGELFF.

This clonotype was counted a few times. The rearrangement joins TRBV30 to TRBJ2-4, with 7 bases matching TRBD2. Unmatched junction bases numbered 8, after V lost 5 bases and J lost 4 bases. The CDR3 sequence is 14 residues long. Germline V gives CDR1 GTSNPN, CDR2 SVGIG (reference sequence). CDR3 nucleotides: TGTGCCTGGGAGAGCGGGGACGGAAAAAACATTCAGTACTTC. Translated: CAWESGDGKNIQYF. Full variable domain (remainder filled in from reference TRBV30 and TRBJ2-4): SQTIHQWPATLVQPVGSPLSLECTVEGTSNPNLYWYRQAAGRGLQLLFYSVGIGQISSEVPQNLSASRPQDRQFILSSKKLLLSDSGFYLCAWESGDGKNIQYFGAGTRLSVL.

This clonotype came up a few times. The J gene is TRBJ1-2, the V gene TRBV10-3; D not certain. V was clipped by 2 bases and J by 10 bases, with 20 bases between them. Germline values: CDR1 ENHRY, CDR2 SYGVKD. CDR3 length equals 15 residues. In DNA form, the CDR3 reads TGTGCCATCAGTGAGCGCTGGGTCCCGAGACCTTCCTACACCTTC. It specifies CAISERWVPRPSYTF.

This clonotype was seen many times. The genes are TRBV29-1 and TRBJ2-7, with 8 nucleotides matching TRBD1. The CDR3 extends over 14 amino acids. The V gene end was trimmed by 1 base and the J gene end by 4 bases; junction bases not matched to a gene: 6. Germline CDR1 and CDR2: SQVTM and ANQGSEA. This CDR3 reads CSVEGPGQEYEQYF. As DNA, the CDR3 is TGCAGCGTTGAAGGACCGGGACAGGAATACGAGCAGTACTTC.

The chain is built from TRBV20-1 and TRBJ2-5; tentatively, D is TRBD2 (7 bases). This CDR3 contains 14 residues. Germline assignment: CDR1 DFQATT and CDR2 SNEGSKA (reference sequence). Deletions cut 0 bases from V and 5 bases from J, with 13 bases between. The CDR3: CSAREVEGGETQYF. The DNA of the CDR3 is TGCAGTGCTAGAGAGGTCGAGGGGGGGGAGACCCAGTACTTC.

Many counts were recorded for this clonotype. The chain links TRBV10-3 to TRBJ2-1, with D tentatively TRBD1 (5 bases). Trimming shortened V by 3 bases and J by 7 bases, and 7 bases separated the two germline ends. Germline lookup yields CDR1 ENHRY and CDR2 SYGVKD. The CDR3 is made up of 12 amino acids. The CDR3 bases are TGTGCCATCAGTGAAGGACAAAATGAGCAGTTCTTC. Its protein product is CAISEGQNEQFF.